This is a list of T cell receptor beta chains from one sample in a study of T cell responses to AZD1222 COVID-19 vaccine. Using immunoSEQ multiplex PCR, the repertoire was profiled, and TCRdb retains in-frame clones only, with some absent. There are 90,000 to 130,000 clones in the sample; roughly 87% occur only once, and about 3.3% lies in the top ten. Here the sequenced sample was peripheral blood, taken on day 0 of AZD1222 vaccination. These receptors were obtained from an adult in good health. Each CDR3 is given with its conserved first and last residue. The D gene is left open where the match is weak. The size entry is marked missing in some rows and otherwise reads once, few, many or a size class.

size	D	V	J	DNA	CDR3
NA	TRBD2	TRBV23-1	TRBJ2-5	TGCGCCAGCAGTCAATCAGGCGGGAGAGGGAAAGAGACCCAGTACTTC	CASSQSGGRGKETQYF
few	TRBD1	TRBV19	TRBJ1-5	TGTGCCAGTAGTATGGTCCCGGGACAGGGTAAGGGCAATCAGCCCCAGCATTTT	CASSMVPGQGKGNQPQHF
NA	NA	TRBV3-1/TRBV3-2	TRBJ1-6	TGTGCCAGCAGCCAAGTGACGAAGAATTCACCCCTCCACTTT	CASSQVTKNSPLHF
NA	TRBD1	TRBV3-1/TRBV3-2	TRBJ2-7	TGTGCCAGCAGCATAGGACAGGACTACGAGCAGTACTTC	CASSIGQDYEQYF
NA	NA	TRBV2	TRBJ2-4	TGTGCCAGCAGTGTTTCCCCCCGCGAAAACATTCAGTACTTC	CASSVSPRENIQYF
NA	NA	TRBV14	TRBJ1-4	TGTGCCAGCAGCCGGCCCCGAACTAATGAAAAACTGTTTTTT	CASSRPRTNEKLFF
NA	TRBD2	TRBV5-4	TRBJ2-7	TGTGCCAGCAGCTCACCCTGGGTAGCGGGCTCCTACGAGCAGTACTTC	CASSSPWVAGSYEQYF
NA	NA	TRBV4-1	TRBJ2-5	TGCGCCAGCAGCCAAGATCCGGGACCCCTCGGGGAGACCCAGTACTTC	CASSQDPGPLGETQYF
NA	TRBD2	TRBV7-2	TRBJ2-7	TGTGCCAGCAGCCCAGGGGCGGGGGGCAACTACGAGCAGTACTTC	CASSPGAGGNYEQYF
NA	TRBD1	TRBV4-3	TRBJ1-2	TGCGCCAGCAGCCAAGCTGGACAGGCCTTCGCGGGCTACACCTTC	CASSQAGQAFAGYTF
NA	TRBD2	TRBV29-1	TRBJ2-1	TGCAGCGCCCGACTAGCGGGAGAGTCCTACAATGAGCAGTTCTTC	CSARLAGESYNEQFF
NA	TRBD1	TRBV5-4	TRBJ2-3	TGTGCCAGCAGCAGACCAGGGACAGAATCCACAGATACGCAGTATTTT	CASSRPGTESTDTQYF
few	NA	TRBV5-6	TRBJ1-1	TGTGCCAGCAGCTTGAGCGGGGGAACTGAAGCTTTCTTT	CASSLSGGTEAFF
NA	NA	TRBV7-3	TRBJ2-3	TGTGCCAGCAGACCCACCGGGAGCACAGATACGCAGTATTTT	CASRPTGSTDTQYF
once	TRBD1	TRBV19	TRBJ2-7	TGTGCCAGTAGTAAGCGACAGGGGGACTACGAGCAGTACTTC	CASSKRQGDYEQYF
NA	NA	TRBV4-3	TRBJ1-2	TGCGCCAGCAGCACCCGGGGGACTAACTATGGCTACACCTTC	CASSTRGTNYGYTF
once	NA	TRBV11-2	TRBJ1-1	TGTGCCAGCAGCTTGGACAGAGACACTGAAGCTTTCTTT	CASSLDRDTEAFF
NA	NA	TRBV7-2	TRBJ1-3	TGTGCCAGCAGCGGGAGAACTGGAAACACCATATATTTT	CASSGRTGNTIYF